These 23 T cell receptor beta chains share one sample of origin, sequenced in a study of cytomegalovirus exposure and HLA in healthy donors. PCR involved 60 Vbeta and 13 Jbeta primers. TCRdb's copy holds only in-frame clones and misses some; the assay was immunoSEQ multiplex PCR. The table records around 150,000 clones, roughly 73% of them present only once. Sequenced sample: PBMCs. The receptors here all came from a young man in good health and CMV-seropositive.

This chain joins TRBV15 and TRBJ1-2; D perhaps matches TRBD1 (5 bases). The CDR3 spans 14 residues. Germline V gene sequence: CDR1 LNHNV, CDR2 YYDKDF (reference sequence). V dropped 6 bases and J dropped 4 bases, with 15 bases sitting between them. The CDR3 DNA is TGTGCCACCAGGGGAACAGGAGACCCCTATGGCTACACCTTC. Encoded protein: CATRGTGDPYGYTF.

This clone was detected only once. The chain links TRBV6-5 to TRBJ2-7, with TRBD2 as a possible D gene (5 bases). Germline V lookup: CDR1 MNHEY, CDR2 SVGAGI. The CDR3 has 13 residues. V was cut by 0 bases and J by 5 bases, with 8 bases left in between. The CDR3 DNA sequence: TGTGCCAGCAGTTACTCGAGACTACACGAGCAGTACTTC. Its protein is CASSYSRLHEQYF.

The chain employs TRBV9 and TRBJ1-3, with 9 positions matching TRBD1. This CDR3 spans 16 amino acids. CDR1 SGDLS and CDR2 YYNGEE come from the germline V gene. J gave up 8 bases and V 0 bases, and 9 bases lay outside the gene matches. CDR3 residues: CASSVAQGARVDTIYF. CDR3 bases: TGTGCCAGCAGCGTAGCACAGGGGGCGAGAGTAGACACCATATATTTT. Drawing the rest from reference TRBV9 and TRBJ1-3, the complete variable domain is DSGVTQTPKHLITATGQRVTLRCSPRSGDLSVYWYQQSLDQGLQFLIQYYNGEERAKGNILERFSAQQFPDLHSELNLSSLELGDSALYFCASSVAQGARVDTIYFGEGSWLTVV.

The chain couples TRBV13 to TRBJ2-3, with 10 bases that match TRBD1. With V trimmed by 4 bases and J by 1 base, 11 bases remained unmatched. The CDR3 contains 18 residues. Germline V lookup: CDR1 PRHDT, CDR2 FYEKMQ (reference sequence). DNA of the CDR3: TGTGCCAGCAGCTCGCCACAACCTGGACAGGGGGGCACAGATACGCAGTATTTT. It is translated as CASSSPQPGQGGTDTQYF.

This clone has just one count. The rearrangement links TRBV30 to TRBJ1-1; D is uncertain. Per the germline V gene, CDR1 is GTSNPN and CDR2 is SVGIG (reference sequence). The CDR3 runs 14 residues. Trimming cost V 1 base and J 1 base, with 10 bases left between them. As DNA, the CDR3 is TGTGCCTGGAGTGGGGCCTTCCCGAACACTGAAGCTTTCTTT. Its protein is CAWSGAFPNTEAFF.

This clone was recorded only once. CDR3 coding DNA: TGTGCCAGCAGCGTACAACTAGCGGGAGGAGCGCCCGACAATGAGCAGTTCTTC. It encodes CASSVQLAGGAPDNEQFF. The chain links TRBV9 to TRBJ2-1, with 12 bases aligning to TRBD2. V lost 1 base, J lost 5 bases, and 10 bases stayed unmatched. This CDR3 is built from 18 residues. CDR1 SGDLS and CDR2 YYNGEE come from the germline V gene.

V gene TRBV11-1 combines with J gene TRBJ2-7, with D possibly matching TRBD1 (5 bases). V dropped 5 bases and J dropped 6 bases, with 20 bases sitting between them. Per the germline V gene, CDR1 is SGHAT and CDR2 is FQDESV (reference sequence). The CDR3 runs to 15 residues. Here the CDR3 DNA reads TGTGCCAGCAGCCCCACGACTTCAAGAAGGGGCGAGCAGTACTTC. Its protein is CASSPTTSRRGEQYF. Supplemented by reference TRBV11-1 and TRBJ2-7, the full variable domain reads EAEVAQSPRYKITEKSQAVAFWCDPISGHATLYWYRQILGQGPELLVQFQDESVVDDSQLPKDRFSAERLKGVDSTLKIQPAELGDSAMYLCASSPTTSRRGEQYFGPGTRLTVT.

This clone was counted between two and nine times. The CDR3 bases are TGTGCCAGCAGCCCTAGGGGGTCAGGGGCTAATTCACCCCTCCACTTT. It specifies CASSPRGSGANSPLHF. The chain uses TRBV27 and TRBJ1-6, with TRBD1 as a possible D gene (6 bases). Between the trimmed V and J ends, which lost 6 bases and 6 bases, there was a span of 18 bases. The CDR3 spans 16 residues. Germline CDR1 is MNHEY and CDR2 is SMNVEV (reference sequence).

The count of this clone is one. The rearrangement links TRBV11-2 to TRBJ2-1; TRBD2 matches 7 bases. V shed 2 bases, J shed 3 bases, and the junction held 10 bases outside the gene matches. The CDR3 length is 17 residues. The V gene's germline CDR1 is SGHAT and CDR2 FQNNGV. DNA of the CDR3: TGTGCCAGCAGCTTATCCACCGCGGGAGTGTTCTACAATGAGCAGTTCTTC. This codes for CASSLSTAGVFYNEQFF.

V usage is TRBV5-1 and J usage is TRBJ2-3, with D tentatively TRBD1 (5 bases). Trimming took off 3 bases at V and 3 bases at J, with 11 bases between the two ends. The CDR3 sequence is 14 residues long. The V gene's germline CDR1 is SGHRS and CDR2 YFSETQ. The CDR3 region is CASSSGRETDTQYF. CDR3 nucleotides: TGCGCCAGCAGCTCGGGCAGGGAAACAGATACGCAGTATTTT. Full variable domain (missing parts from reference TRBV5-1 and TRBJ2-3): KAGVTQTPRYLIKTRGQQVTLSCSPISGHRSVSWYQQTPGQGLQFLFEYFSETQRNKGNFPGRFSGRQFSNSRSEMNVSTLELGDSALYLCASSSGRETDTQYFGPGTRLTVL.

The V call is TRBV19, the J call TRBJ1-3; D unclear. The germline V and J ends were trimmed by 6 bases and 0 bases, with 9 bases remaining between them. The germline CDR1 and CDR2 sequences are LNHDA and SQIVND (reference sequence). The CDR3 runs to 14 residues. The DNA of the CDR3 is TGTGCCAGTAGCGACTCGAGCTCTGGAAACACCATATATTTT. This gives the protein CASSDSSSGNTIYF.

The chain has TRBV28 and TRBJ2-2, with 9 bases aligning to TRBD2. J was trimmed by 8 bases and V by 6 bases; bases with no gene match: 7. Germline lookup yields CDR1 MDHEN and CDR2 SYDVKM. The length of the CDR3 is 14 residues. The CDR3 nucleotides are TGTGCCAGCAGACCCGGGACTAGCTGGGGGGAGCTGTTTTTT. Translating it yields CASRPGTSWGELFF.

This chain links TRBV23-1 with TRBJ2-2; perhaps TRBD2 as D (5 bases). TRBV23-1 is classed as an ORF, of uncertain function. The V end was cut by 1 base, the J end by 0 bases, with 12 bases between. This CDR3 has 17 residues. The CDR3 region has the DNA TGCGCCAGCAGTCAATGTCTGACGGGAACGAACACCGGGGAGCTGTTTTTT. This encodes CASSQCLTGTNTGELFF.

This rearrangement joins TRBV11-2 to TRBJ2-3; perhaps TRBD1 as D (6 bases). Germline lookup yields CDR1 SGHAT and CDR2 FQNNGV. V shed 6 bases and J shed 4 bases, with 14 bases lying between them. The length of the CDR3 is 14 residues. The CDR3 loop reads CASSYTGSADTQYF. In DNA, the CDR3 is TGTGCCAGCAGTTACACAGGGTCCGCAGATACGCAGTATTTT.

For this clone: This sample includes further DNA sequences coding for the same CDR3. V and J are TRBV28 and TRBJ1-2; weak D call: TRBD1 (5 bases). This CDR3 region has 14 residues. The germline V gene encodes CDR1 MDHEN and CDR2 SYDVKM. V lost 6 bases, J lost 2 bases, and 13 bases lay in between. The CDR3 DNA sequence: TGTGCCAGCAGCTTAGGTCAGGGCAACTATGGCTACACCTTC. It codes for CASSLGQGNYGYTF.

As DNA, the CDR3 is TGCGCCAGCAGTGAGTCGGGGGGAGGGGATACGCAGTATTTT. Residues: CASSESGGGDTQYF. The chain has TRBV10-2 and TRBJ2-3; 7 bases are a match to TRBD2. From germline, CDR1 is WSHSY and CDR2 SAAADI. Trimming took 0 bases from V and 6 from J; bases not matched to a gene: 3. CDR3 length: 14 amino acids.

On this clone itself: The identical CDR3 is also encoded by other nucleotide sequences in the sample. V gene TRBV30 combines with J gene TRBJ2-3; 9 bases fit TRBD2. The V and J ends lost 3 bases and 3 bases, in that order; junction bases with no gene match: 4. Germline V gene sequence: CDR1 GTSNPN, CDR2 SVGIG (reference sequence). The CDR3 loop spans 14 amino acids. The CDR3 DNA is TGTGCCTGGAGGACTAGCGGCAGTACAGATACGCAGTATTTT. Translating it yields CAWRTSGSTDTQYF.

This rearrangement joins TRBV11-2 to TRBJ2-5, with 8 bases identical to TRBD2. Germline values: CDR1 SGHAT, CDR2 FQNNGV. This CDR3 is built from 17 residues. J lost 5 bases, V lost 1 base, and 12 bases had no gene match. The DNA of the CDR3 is TGTGCCAGCAGCTTAGGCCTCTCCGCGGGAGGCAGGGAGACCCAGTACTTC. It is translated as CASSLGLSAGGRETQYF. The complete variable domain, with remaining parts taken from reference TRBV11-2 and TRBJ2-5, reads EAGVAQSPRYKIIEKRQSVAFWCNPISGHATLYWYQQILGQGPKLLIQFQNNGVVDDSQLPKDRFSAERLKGVDSTLKIQPAKLEDSAVYLCASSLGLSAGGRETQYFGPGTRLLVL.

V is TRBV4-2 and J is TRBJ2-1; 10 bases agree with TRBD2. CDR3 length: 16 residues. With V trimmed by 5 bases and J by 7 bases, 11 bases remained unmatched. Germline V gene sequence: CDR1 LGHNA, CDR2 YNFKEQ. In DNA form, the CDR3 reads TGTGCCAGCAGCTCCAGCGGGAGGGGTTCGTTGAATGAGCAGTTCTTC. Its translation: CASSSSGRGSLNEQFF.

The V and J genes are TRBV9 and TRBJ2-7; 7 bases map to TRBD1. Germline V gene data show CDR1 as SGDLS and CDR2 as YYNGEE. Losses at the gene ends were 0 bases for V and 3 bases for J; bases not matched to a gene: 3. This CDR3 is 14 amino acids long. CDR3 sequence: CASSVEGDSYEQYF. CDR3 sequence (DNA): TGTGCCAGCAGCGTAGAGGGGGACAGCTACGAGCAGTACTTC.

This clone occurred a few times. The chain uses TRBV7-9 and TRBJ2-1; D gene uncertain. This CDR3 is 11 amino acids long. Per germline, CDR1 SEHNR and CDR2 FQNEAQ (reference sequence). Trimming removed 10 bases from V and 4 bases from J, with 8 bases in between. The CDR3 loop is CATLFYNEQFF. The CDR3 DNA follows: TGTGCCACCTTGTTTTACAATGAGCAGTTCTTC.

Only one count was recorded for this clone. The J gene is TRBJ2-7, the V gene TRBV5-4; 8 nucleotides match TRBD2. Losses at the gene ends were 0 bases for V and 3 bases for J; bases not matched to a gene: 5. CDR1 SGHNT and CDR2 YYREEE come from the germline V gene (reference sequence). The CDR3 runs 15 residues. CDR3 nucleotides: TGTGCCAGCAGCTTGGCCGGGACTAGTATCTACGAGCAGTACTTC. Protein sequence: CASSLAGTSIYEQYF.

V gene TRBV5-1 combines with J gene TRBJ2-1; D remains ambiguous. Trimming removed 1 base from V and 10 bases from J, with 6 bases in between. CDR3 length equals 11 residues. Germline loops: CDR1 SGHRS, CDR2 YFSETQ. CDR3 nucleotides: TGCGCCAGCAGCTTGATCCGGGAGCAGTTCTTC. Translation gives CASSLIREQFF.